The rows below give T cell receptor beta chains drawn from one sample of a study of T cells in Graves' hyperthyroidism and ophthalmopathy. Via MiXCR, TCRdb re-called the multiplex PCR reads, giving one row per CDR3 protein. The repertoire includes approximately 690,000 distinct CDR3 sequences, about 14% of them detected once, and approximately 12% sits in the top ten. Sequenced material: blood. Receptors originate from a woman in her forties or fifties with Graves' ophthalmopathy. Each CDR3 is given with its conserved first and last residue. The D gene is left open where the match is weak. Rows may omit the clone size; those that give it use once, few, many or a size class.

V gene	J gene	D gene	clone size	CDR3 protein	CDR3 DNA
TRBV7-9	TRBJ2-7	NA	many	CASSLGVVFEQYF	TGTGCCAGCAGCTTAGGAGTGGTCTTCGAGCAGTACTTC
TRBV24-1	TRBJ1-5	NA	few	CATSSGTTLHF	TGTGCCACCAGCTCGGGGACAACCCTACATTTT
TRBV14	TRBJ2-1	NA	NA	CASSQEERSKRTEQFF	TGTGCCAGCAGCCAAGAGGAACGATCAAAAAGAACTGAGCAGTTCTTC
TRBV7-2	TRBJ2-7	TRBD2	many	CASSFFGGGYEQYF	TGTGCCAGCAGCTTTTTTGGCGGGGGCTACGAGCAGTACTTC
TRBV24-1	TRBJ2-7	NA	many	CATSDLSGTVSYEQYF	TGTGCCACCAGTGATTTAAGCGGGACAGTTTCCTACGAGCAGTACTTC
TRBV6-1	TRBJ1-5	NA	many	CASSVQGLSNQPQHF	TGTGCCAGCAGTGTACAGGGTTTGAGCAATCAGCCCCAGCATTTT
TRBV18	TRBJ2-1	NA	few	CASSLILGLTVAEQFF	TGTGCCAGCTCACTTATACTGGGACTGACGGTCGCCGAGCAGTTCTTC
TRBV27	TRBJ1-1	NA	many	CASSRGVNTEAFF	TGTGCCAGCAGTCGAGGGGTGAACACTGAAGCTTTCTTT
TRBV20-1	TRBJ1-5	NA	many	CSATGRNQPQHF	TGCAGTGCTACGGGACGGAATCAGCCCCAGCATTTT
TRBV28	TRBJ2-7	NA	many	CASKGSGPLYEQYF	TGTGCCAGCAAGGGCTCAGGGCCGCTTTACGAGCAGTACTTC
TRBV20-1	TRBJ2-7	TRBD2	NA	CSALDRGGGSSSYEQYF	TGCAGTGCCCTAGACCGTGGAGGCGGGAGTTCCTCCTACGAGCAGTACTTC
TRBV11-2	TRBJ2-2	TRBD2	many	CASSLPTSGRFRTGELFF	TGTGCCAGCAGCTTACCGACTAGCGGGAGGTTTCGGACCGGGGAGCTGTTTTTT
TRBV6-1	TRBJ2-6	NA	NA	CASRGSSGANVLTF	TGTGCCAGCAGGGGGTCGTCTGGGGCCAACGTCCTGACTTTC
TRBV2	TRBJ2-7	NA	many	CASSEYYYEQYF	TGTGCCAGCAGTGAATACTACTACGAGCAGTACTTC
TRBV29-1	TRBJ1-3	NA	NA	CSVEDVASGNTIYF	TGCAGCGTTGAAGATGTAGCCTCTGGAAACACCATATATTTT
TRBV12-3/TRBV12-4	TRBJ1-6	NA	many	CASSLGQGASPLHF	TGTGCCAGCAGTTTGGGGCAGGGAGCCTCACCCCTCCACTTT
TRBV7-8	TRBJ1-1	NA	many	CASSSNNREVEFTEAFF	TGTGCCAGCAGCTCAAATAACAGGGAGGTGGAGTTCACTGAAGCTTTCTTT
TRBV29-1	TRBJ2-7	NA	few	CSVAGSVSSYEQYF	TGCAGCGTGGCAGGGAGTGTAAGCTCCTACGAGCAGTACTTC
TRBV4-3	TRBJ2-2	NA	few	CASSPGVTLANTGELFF	TGCGCCAGCAGCCCGGGAGTGACCCTCGCGAACACCGGGGAGCTGTTTTTT
TRBV7-3	TRBJ2-1	TRBD2	many	CASSATSGIEKQFF	TGTGCCAGCAGCGCGACTAGCGGGATCGAGAAGCAGTTCTTC
TRBV15	TRBJ2-7	NA	many	CATSRDFLNEQYF	TGTGCCACCAGCCGGGACTTCCTCAACGAGCAGTACTTC
TRBV20-1	TRBJ2-7	NA	many	CSVAPGSSYEQYF	TGCAGTGTGGCCCCAGGGAGTTCCTACGAGCAGTACTTC
TRBV11-1	TRBJ1-2	NA	NA	CASSPSGWGETNYGYTF	TGTGCCAGCAGCCCCTCTGGTTGGGGGGAGACGAACTATGGCTACACCTTC
TRBV20-1	TRBJ2-5	TRBD2	many	CSAAGLAGGETQYF	TGCAGTGCTGCGGGACTAGCGGGTGGGGAGACCCAGTACTTC
TRBV3-1	TRBJ2-1	TRBD2	NA	CATRALGLAGGGEQFF	TGTGCCACCAGGGCGTTGGGACTAGCGGGAGGTGGTGAGCAGTTCTTC
TRBV7-3	TRBJ2-3	NA	many	CASSLSRLADTQYF	TGTGCCAGCAGCTTATCTAGACTGGCAGATACGCAGTATTTT
TRBV5-1	TRBJ2-1	TRBD2	NA	CASSPLEAGGSYEQFF	TGCGCCAGCAGCCCGCTTGAGGCGGGAGGGAGTTATGAGCAGTTCTTC
TRBV3-1	TRBJ1-1	NA	NA	CASSQQGRKAFF	TGTGCCAGCAGCCAACAGGGCCGGAAAGCTTTCTTT
TRBV27	TRBJ2-6	TRBD1	many	CASTRDRSSGANVLTF	TGTGCCAGCACCAGGGACAGGTCCTCTGGGGCCAACGTCCTGACTTTC
TRBV18	TRBJ2-1	TRBD2	many	CASSPPMGIAGLHNEQFF	TGTGCCAGCTCACCACCGATGGGTATAGCGGGACTACACAATGAGCAGTTCTTC
TRBV14	TRBJ2-3	NA	NA	CASSQSLSDTQYF	TGTGCCAGCAGCCAATCTCTTTCGGATACGCAGTATTTT
TRBV5-1	TRBJ2-3	NA	many	CASSLAEGIWTDTQYF	TGCGCCAGCAGCTTGGCCGAGGGGATATGGACAGATACGCAGTATTTT
TRBV18	TRBJ2-7	TRBD1	many	CASSPAAGGGYEQYF	TGTGCCAGCTCACCGGCGGCAGGGGGCGGGTACGAGCAGTACTTC
TRBV20-1	TRBJ2-1	NA	many	CSAHPSSYNEQFF	TGCAGCGCACACCCGAGCTCCTACAATGAGCAGTTCTTC
TRBV28	TRBJ2-7	NA	many	CASSALRDGQYEQYF	TGTGCCAGCAGTGCCCTCCGGGACGGGCAATACGAGCAGTACTTC
TRBV3-1	TRBJ2-7	TRBD2	NA	CASTPGLAGLAYEQYF	TGTGCCAGCACCCCGGGACTAGCGGGCCTTGCCTACGAGCAGTACTTC
TRBV14	TRBJ2-2	NA	NA	CASSQVSGGTGGLFF	TGTGCCAGCAGCCAAGTGTCAGGTGGGACCGGGGGGCTGTTTTTT
TRBV7-9	TRBJ1-3	NA	many	CASSFDRLSSGNTIYF	TGTGCCAGCAGCTTCGACAGGTTGAGCTCTGGAAACACCATATATTTT
TRBV7-2	TRBJ1-4	TRBD1	NA	CASSPGTDRGRNEKLFF	TGTGCCAGCAGCCCGGGAACTGACAGGGGGAGGAATGAAAAACTGTTTTTT
TRBV5-1	TRBJ2-5	NA	few	CASRNNLAVYQETQYF	TGCGCCAGCAGAAACAACTTAGCAGTATACCAAGAGACCCAGTACTTC
TRBV11-2	TRBJ2-5	TRBD1	many	CVSSFLATGGIQETQYF	TGTGTCAGCAGCTTCCTAGCGACAGGGGGTATACAAGAGACCCAGTACTTC
TRBV30	TRBJ1-1	NA	many	CAWSVWGGPKNTEAFF	TGTGCCTGGAGTGTTTGGGGGGGCCCGAAGAACACTGAAGCTTTCTTT
TRBV20-1	TRBJ2-1	NA	many	CSASPGHSYNEQFF	TGCAGTGCTAGCCCGGGACATTCGTACAATGAGCAGTTCTTC
TRBV12-3/TRBV12-4	TRBJ1-5	NA	many	CASSLAAISNQPQHF	TGTGCCAGCAGTTTGGCAGCTATTAGCAATCAGCCCCAGCATTTT